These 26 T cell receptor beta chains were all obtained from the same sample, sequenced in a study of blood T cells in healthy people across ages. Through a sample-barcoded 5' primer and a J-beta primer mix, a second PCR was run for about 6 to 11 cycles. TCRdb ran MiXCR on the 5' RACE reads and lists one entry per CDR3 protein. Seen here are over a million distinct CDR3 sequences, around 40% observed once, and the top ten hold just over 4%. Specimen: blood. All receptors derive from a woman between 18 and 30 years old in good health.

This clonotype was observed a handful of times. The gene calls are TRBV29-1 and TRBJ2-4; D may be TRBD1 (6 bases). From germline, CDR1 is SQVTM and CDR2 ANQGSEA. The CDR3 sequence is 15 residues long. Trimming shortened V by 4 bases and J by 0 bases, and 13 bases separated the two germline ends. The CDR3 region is CSVGAQGLAKNIQYF. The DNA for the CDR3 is TGCAGCGTTGGGGCCCAGGGGCTAGCCAAAAACATTCAGTACTTC.

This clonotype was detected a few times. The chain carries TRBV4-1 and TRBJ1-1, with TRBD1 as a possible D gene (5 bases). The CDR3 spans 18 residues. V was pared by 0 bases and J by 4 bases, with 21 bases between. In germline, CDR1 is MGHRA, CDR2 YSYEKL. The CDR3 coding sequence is TGCGCCAGCAGCCAAGAGGTATCAGGTTGGGGTAGGGGCACTGAAGCTTTCTTT. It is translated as CASSQEVSGWGRGTEAFF.

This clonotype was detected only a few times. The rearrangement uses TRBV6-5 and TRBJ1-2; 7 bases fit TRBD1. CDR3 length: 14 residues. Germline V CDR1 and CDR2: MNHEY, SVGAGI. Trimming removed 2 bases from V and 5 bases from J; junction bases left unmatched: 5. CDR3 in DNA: TGTGCCAGCAGTTACGAAGGCAGGGGGTATGGCTACACCTTC. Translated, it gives CASSYEGRGYGYTF.

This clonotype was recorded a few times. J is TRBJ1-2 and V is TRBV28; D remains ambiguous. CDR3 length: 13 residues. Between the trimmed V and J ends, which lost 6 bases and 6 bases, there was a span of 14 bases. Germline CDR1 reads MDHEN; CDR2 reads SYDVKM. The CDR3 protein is CASRQQSMDGYTF. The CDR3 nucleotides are TGTGCCAGCAGGCAGCAATCTATGGATGGCTACACCTTC.

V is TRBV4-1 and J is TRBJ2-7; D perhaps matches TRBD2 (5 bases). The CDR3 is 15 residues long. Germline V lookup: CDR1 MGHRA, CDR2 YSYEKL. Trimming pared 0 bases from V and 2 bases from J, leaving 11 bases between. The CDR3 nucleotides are TGCGCCAGCAGCCAAGACCCCCACGGGACCTACGAGCAGTACTTC. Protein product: CASSQDPHGTYEQYF.

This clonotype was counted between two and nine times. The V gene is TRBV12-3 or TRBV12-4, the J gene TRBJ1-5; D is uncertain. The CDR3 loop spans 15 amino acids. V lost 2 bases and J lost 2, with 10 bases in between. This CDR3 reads CASSLKGFGNQPQHF. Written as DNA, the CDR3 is TGTGCCAGCAGTTTAAAAGGGTTTGGCAATCAGCCCCAGCATTTT.

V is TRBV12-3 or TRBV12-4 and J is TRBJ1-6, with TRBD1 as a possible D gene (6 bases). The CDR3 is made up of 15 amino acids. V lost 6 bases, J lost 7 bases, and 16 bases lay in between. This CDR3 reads CASSPGQLTNSPLHF. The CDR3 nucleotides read TGTGCCAGCAGCCCCGGACAGCTGACGAATTCACCCCTCCACTTT.

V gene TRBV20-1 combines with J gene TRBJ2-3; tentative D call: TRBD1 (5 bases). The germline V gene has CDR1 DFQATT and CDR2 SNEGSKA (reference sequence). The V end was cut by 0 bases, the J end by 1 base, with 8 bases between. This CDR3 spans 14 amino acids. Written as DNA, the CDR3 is TGCAGTGCTAGAGATATCAGGGGCACAGATACGCAGTATTTT. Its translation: CSARDIRGTDTQYF.

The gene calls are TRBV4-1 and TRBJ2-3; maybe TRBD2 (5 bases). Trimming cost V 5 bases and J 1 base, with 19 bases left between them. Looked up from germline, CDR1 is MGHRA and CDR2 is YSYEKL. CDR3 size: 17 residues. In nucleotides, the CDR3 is TGCGCCAGCAGCATTCAAGGCCGTCGGGGTGGCACAGATACGCAGTATTTT. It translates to CASSIQGRRGGTDTQYF.

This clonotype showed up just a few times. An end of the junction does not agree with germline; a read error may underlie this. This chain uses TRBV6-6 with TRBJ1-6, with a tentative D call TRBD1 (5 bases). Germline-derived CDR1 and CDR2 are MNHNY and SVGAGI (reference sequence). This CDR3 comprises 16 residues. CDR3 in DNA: TGTGCCAGCAGTAGACAGCGTATCGCTAGGAATTCACCCCCCCACTTT. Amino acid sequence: CASSRQRIARNSPPHF.

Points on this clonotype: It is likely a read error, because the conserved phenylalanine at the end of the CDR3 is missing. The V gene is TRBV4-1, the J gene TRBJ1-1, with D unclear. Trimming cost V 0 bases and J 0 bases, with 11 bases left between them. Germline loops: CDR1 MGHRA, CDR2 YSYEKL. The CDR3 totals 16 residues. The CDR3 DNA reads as TGCGCCAGCAGCCAAGAGGAGTTGGAACTGAACACTGAAGCTTTCATT. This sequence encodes CASSQEELELNTEAFI.

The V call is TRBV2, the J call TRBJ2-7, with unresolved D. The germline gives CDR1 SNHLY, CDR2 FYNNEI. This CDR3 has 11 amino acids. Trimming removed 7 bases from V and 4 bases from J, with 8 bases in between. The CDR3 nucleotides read TGTGCCAGCACCTTATTATACGAGCAGTACTTC. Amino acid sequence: CASTLLYEQYF.

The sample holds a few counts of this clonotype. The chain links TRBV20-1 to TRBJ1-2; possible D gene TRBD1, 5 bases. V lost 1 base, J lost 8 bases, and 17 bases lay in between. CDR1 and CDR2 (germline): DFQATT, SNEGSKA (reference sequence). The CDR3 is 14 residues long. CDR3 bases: TGCAGTGCTAGAGGGGGTGGGGCATCTCCCGGCTACACCTTC. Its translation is CSARGGGASPGYTF.

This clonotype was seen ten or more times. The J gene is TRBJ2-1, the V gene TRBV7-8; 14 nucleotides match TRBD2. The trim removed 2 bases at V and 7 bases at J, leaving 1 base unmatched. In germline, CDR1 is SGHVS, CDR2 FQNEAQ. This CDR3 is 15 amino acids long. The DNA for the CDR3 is TGTGCCAGCAGCTTATGGACTAGCGGGGGGAATGAGCAGTTCTTC. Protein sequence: CASSLWTSGGNEQFF.

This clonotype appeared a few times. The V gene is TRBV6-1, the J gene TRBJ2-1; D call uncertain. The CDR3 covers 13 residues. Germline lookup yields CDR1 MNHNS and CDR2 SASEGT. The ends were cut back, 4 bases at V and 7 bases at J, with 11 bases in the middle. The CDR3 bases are TGTGCCAGCAGTGCTGATATGCAGAATGAGCAGTTCTTC. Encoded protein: CASSADMQNEQFF.

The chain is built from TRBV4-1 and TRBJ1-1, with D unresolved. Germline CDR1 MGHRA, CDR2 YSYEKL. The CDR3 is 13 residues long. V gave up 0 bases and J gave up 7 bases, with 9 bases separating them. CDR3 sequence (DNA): TGCGCCAGCAGCCAAGATGTTGTCAGTGAAGCTTTCTTT. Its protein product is CASSQDVVSEAFF.

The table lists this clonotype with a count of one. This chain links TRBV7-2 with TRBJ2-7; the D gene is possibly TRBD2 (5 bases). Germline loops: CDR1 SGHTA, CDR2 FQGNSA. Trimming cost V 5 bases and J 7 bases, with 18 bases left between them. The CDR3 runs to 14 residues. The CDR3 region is CASSLDYNYNEQYF. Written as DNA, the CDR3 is TGTGCCAGCAGCCTCGACTATAATTACAATGAGCAGTACTTC. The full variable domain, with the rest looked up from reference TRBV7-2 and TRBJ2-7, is GAGVSQSPSNKVTEKGKDVELRCDPISGHTALYWYRQSLGQGLEFLIYFQGNSAPDKSGLPSDRFSAERTGGSVSTLTIQRTQQEDSAVYLCASSLDYNYNEQYFGPGTRLTVT.

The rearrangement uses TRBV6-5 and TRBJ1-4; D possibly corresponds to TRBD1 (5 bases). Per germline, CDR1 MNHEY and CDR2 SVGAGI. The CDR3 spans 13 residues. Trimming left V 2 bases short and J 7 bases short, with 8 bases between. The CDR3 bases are TGTGCCAGCAGTTACGTCCAGGGTGAAAAACTGTTTTTT. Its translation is CASSYVQGEKLFF.

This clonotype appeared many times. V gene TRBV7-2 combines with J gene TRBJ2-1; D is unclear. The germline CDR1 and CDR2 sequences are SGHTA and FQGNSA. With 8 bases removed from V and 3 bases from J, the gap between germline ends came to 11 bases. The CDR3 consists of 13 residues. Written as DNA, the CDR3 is TGTGCCAGCGTTGATAGGATCTACAATGAGCAGTTCTTC. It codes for CASVDRIYNEQFF.

CDR3 bases: TGCGCCAGCAGCCCCCTCGCCGGAAACACTGAAGCTTTCTTT. It codes for CASSPLAGNTEAFF. The V call is TRBV4-3, the J call TRBJ1-1, with D hard to call. The V end was cut by 4 bases, the J end by 2 bases, with 11 bases between. The CDR3 sequence is 14 residues long. Germline CDR1 LGHNA, CDR2 YSLEER.

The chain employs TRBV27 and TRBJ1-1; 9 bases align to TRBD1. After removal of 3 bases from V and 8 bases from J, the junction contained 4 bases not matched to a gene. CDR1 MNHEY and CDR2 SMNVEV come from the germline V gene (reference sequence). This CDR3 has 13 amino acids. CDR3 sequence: CASSFSGQGEAFF. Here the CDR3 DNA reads TGTGCCAGCAGTTTCTCCGGACAGGGGGAAGCTTTCTTT.

The CDR3 protein is CSARDGRGRQPQHF. In DNA, the CDR3 is TGCAGTGCTAGAGATGGGCGGGGGAGGCAGCCCCAGCATTTT. The V gene is TRBV20-1, the J gene TRBJ1-5; D might be TRBD1 (5 bases). CDR3 size: 14 residues. The germline V and J ends were trimmed by 0 bases and 7 bases, with 13 bases remaining between them. Germline values: CDR1 DFQATT, CDR2 SNEGSKA (reference sequence).

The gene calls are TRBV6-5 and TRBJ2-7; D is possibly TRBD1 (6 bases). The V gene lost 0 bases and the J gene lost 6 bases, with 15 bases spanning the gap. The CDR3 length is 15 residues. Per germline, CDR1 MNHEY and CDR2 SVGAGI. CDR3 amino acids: CASSYSKSQGFEQYF. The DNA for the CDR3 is TGTGCCAGCAGTTACTCGAAGTCACAGGGATTCGAGCAGTACTTC.

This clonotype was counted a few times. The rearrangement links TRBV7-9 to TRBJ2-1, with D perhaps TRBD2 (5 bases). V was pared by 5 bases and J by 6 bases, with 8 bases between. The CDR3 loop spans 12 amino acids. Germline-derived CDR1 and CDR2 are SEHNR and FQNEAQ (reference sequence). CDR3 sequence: CASSGESNEQFF. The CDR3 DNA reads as TGTGCCAGCAGCGGGGAGTCCAATGAGCAGTTCTTC.

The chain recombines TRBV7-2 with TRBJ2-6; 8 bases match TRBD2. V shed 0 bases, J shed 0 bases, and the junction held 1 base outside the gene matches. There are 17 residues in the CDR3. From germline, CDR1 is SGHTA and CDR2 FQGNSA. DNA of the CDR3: TGTGCCAGCAGCTTAGCAGGGACTAGCTCTGGGGCCAACGTCCTGACTTTC. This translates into CASSLAGTSSGANVLTF.

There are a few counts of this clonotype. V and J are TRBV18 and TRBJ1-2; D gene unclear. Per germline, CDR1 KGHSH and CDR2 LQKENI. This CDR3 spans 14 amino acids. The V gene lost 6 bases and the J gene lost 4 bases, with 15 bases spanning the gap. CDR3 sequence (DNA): TGTGCCAGCTCCCTTTTGAACAACGGCTATGGCTACACCTTC. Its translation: CASSLLNNGYGYTF.